This T cell receptor (beta chain) was sequenced for a study of blood T cells in healthy people across ages. Through a sample-barcoded 5' primer and a J-beta primer mix, a second PCR was run for roughly 6 to 11 cycles. Every cDNA was tagged by a template-switch adaptor with 12 random nucleotides. From the 5' RACE reads, TCRdb called clonotypes with MiXCR, one entry per CDR3 protein. The table includes 1,500,000 or so distinct CDR3 sequences, 35% to 45% detected once. The V end was cut by 1 base, the J end by 4 bases, with 9 bases between. Germline assignment: CDR1 MGHRA and CDR2 YSYEKL. The CDR3 length is 14 residues. This clonotype was recorded a few times. Its matching antigen is unknown. Whole-study findings and limits: Naive and antigen-experienced cells could not be conclusively compared, given unsorted PBMCs. A roughly linear fall in TCR beta diversity per million T cells was seen with increasing age.

Input material: blood. This receptor was taken from a woman aged 18-29 years in good health. The chain joins TRBV4-1 to TRBJ2-3; D unclear. CDR3 in amino acids: CASSQVGKSDTQYF. CDR3 in DNA: TGCGCCAGCAGCCAAGTGGGTAAATCAGATACGCAGTATTTT.